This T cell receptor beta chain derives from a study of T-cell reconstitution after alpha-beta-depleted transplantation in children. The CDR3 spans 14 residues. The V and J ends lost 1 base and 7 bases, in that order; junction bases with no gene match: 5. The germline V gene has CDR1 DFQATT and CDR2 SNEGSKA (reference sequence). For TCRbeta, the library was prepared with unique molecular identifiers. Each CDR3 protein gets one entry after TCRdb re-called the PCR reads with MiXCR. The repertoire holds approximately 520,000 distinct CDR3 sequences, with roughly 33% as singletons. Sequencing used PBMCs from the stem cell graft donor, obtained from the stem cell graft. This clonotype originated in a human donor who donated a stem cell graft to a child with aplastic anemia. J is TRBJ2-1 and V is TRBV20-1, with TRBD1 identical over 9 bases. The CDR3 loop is CSARGGTGWNEQFF. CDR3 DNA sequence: TGCAGTGCTAGAGGGGGGACAGGGTGGAATGAGCAGTTCTTC.